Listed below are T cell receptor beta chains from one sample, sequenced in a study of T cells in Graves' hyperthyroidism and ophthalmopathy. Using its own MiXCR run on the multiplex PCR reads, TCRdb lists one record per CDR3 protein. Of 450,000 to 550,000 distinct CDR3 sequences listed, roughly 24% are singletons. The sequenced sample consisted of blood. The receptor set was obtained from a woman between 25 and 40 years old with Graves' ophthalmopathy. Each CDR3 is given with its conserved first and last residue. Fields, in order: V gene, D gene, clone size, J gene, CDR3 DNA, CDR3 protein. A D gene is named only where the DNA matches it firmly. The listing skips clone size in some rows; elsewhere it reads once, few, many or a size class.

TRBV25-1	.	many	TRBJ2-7	TGTGCCAGCAGCAGGTTCTACGAGCAGTACTTC	CASSRFYEQYF
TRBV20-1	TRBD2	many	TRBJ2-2	TGCAGTGCTAGAGATCGGTATAGCGGGGGGGCCAAAGACACCGGGGAGCTGTTTTTT	CSARDRYSGGAKDTGELFF
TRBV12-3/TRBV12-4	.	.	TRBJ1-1	TGTGCCAGCAGTGAACAGGGACTACAAGCTTTCTTT	CASSEQGLQAFF
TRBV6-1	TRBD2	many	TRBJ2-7	TGTGCCAGCCACGCGGGAGGATTCTACGAGCAGTACTTC	CASHAGGFYEQYF
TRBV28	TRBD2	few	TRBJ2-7	TGTGCCAGCAGTCTCGGACTAGCGGGAATCAACGAGCAGTACTTC	CASSLGLAGINEQYF
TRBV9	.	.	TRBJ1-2	TGTGCCAGCAGCCCAGACAGTTCCCCTATCTATGGCTACACCTTC	CASSPDSSPIYGYTF
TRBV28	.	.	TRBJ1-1	TGTGCCAGCAGCCGTCAACAGCCAGAAGCTTTCTTT	CASSRQQPEAFF
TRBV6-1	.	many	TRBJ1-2	TGTGCCAGCAGTCCCTACGGTACCAACTATGGCTACACCTTC	CASSPYGTNYGYTF
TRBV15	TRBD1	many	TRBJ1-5	TGTGCCACCAGCAGAGTACAGGGGGCTCAGCCCCAGCATTTT	CATSRVQGAQPQHF
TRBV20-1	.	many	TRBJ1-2	TGCAGTGCTAGAGATCAGGGGCACATCTATGGCTACACCTTC	CSARDQGHIYGYTF
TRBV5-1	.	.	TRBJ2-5	TGCGCCAGCAGGTCGGCATTTAAAGAGACCCAGTACTTC	CASRSAFKETQYF
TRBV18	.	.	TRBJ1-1	TGTGCCAGCTCACCGAATCCCTTCTGGTCGGGGGCTGGTACTGAAGCTTTCTTT	CASSPNPFWSGAGTEAFF
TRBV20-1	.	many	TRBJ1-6	TGCAGTGCTAGACAAGGGGCGGCTGATAATTCACCCCTCCACTTT	CSARQGAADNSPLHF
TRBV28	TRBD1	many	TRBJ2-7	TGTGCCAGCAGTCGGGGACAGGAGGAATACTACGAGCAGTACTTC	CASSRGQEEYYEQYF
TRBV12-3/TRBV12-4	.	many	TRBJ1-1	TGTGCCAGCAGTTTACAGCGGAACACTGAAGCTTTCTTT	CASSLQRNTEAFF
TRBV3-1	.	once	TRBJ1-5	TGTGCCAGCAGCCGACAGGTAAATCAGCCCCAGCATTTT	CASSRQVNQPQHF
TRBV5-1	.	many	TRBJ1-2	TGCGCCAGCAGCTCGGCACAGCGGCCTGGCTACACCTTC	CASSSAQRPGYTF
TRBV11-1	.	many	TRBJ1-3	TGTGCCAGCAGCTTAATAGGCCAGGCCTCTGGAAACACCATATATTTT	CASSLIGQASGNTIYF
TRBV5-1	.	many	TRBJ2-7	TGCGCCAGCAGCTTGGGACAGGTCTACGAGCAGTACTTC	CASSLGQVYEQYF
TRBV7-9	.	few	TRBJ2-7	TGTGCCAGCAGCAAATCAGACGGTGGAATATACGAGCAGTACTTC	CASSKSDGGIYEQYF
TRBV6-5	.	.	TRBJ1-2	TGTGCCAGCAGTGTACTACGAGGGACGCTCTACACCTTC	CASSVLRGTLYTF
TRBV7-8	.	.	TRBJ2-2	TGTGCCAGCATCCTACGCCGGGATTTTCACGGGGAGCTGTTTTTT	CASILRRDFHGELFF
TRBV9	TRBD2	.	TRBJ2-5	TGTGCCAGCAGCGAATCCGGGACTACCCAAGAGACCGAGTACTTC	CASSESGTTQETEYF
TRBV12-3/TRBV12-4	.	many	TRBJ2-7	TGTGCCAGCTCCGGGACACCCTACGAGCAGTACTTC	CASSGTPYEQYF
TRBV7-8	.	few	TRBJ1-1	TGTGCCAGCAGCTTAGCGATAAAGAACACTGAAGCTTTCTTT	CASSLAIKNTEAFF
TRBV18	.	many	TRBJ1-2	TGTGCCAGCTCACCAAGCTTCGGCTACACCTTC	CASSPSFGYTF
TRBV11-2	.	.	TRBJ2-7	TGTGCCAGCAGCTTATTACGACAGGTTTACGAGCAGTACTTC	CASSLLRQVYEQYF
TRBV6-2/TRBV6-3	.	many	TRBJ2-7	TGTGCCAGCAGTTATAGTTACTACGAGCAGTACTTC	CASSYSYYEQYF
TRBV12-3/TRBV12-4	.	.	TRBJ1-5	TGTGCCAGCAGTTTCGGCAATCTTCAGCCCCAGCATTTT	CASSFGNLQPQHF
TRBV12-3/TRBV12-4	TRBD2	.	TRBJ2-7	TGTGCCAGCAGTTTAGGAGCGGGGGCCACCTACGAGCAGTACTTC	CASSLGAGATYEQYF
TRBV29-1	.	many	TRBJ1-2	TGCAGCGCCGAGGGAGGGAATGGCTACACCTTC	CSAEGGNGYTF
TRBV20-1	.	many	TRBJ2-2	TGCAGTGCTGACGGCCCGAACACCGGGGAGCTGTTTTTT	CSADGPNTGELFF
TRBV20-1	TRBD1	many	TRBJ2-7	TGCAGTGCTAGAGATCTTGGGACAGGGGGAAGGTTGAGCGAGCAGTACTTC	CSARDLGTGGRLSEQYF
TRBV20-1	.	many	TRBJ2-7	TGCAGTGCTAGGGAAATGACAGACTACGAGCAGTACTTC	CSAREMTDYEQYF
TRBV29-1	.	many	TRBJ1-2	TGCAGCGCCCTAGGCGGGGCAGGTCCCCTAAACTATGGCTACACCTTC	CSALGGAGPLNYGYTF
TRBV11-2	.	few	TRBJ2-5	TGTGCCAGCAGCTTAGATCTAGGGCGGGAGACCCAGTACTTC	CASSLDLGRETQYF
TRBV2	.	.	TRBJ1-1	TGTGCCAGCGTCCGGGAGGCGAGCACTGAAGCTTTCTTT	CASVREASTEAFF
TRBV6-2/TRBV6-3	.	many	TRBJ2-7	TGTGCCAGCAGACCTCTTTCGACAGGCTCCGAGCAGTACTTC	CASRPLSTGSEQYF